Detailed here is one T cell receptor (beta chain). This sample is drawn from a study of cytomegalovirus exposure and HLA in healthy donors. The overall study: Earlier, about 179 million T cells were analyzed, and 95 million to 140 million unique TCR beta sequences were found among them.

In the PCR, 60 Vbeta and 13 Jbeta primers were used. Assay: immunoSEQ multiplex PCR; the TCRdb copy retains only in-frame clones and omits some. The sample consists of more than 100,000 clones, roughly 89% of them appearing once. CDR3 size: 15 residues. V shed 1 base and J shed 14 bases, with 21 bases lying between them. Germline CDR1 and CDR2: SNHLY and FYNNEI. V gene TRBV2 combines with J gene TRBJ2-4; D possibly corresponds to TRBD2 (6 bases). Source material: PBMCs. The clonotype originates from a woman between 25 and 40 years old in good health and CMV-seronegative. CDR3 protein: CASSEGLFPRRREYF. Here the CDR3 DNA reads TGTGCCAGCAGTGAAGGCCTTTTCCCGAGGCGGAGGGAGTACTTC.